The next 30 T cell receptor beta chains were all read from a single sample in a study of cytomegalovirus exposure and HLA in healthy donors. PCR used 60 Vbeta primers and 13 Jbeta primers. Measured with immunoSEQ multiplex PCR; TCRdb has only the in-frame clones, and not every one. The sample includes about 130,000 clones, approximately 85% of them seen just once. Specimen: PBMCs. These receptors all stem from a boy under 18 in good health and CMV-seronegative.

The chain recombines TRBV5-4 with TRBJ2-1, with TRBD1 identical over 9 bases. J lost 6 bases, V lost 4 bases, and 8 bases had no gene match. Germline-derived CDR1 and CDR2 are SGHNT and YYREEE (reference sequence). The CDR3 sequence is 15 residues long. The CDR3 here is CASSATGQGPNEQFF. DNA for the CDR3: TGTGCCAGCAGCGCCACGGGACAGGGACCCAATGAGCAGTTCTTC.

The count of this clone is one. V gene TRBV25-1 combines with J gene TRBJ1-6; D ambiguous. The CDR3 extends over 15 amino acids. Germline V gives CDR1 MGHDK, CDR2 SYGVNS. Trimming stripped 4 bases from V and 5 bases from J, with 12 bases between. CDR3 amino acids: CASSAGIFDNSPLHF. In DNA, the CDR3 is TGTGCCAGCAGTGCAGGAATCTTCGATAATTCACCCCTCCACTTT. The variable domain in full, completed from reference TRBV25-1 and TRBJ1-6, reads EADIYQTPRYLVIGTGKKITLECSQTMGHDKMYWYQQDPGMELHLIHYSYGVNSTEKGDLSSESTVSRIRTEHFPLTLESARPSHTSQYLCASSAGIFDNSPLHFGNGTRLTVT.

The chain joins TRBV4-3 to TRBJ2-6, with D perhaps TRBD2 (5 bases). There are 18 residues in the CDR3. The ends were cut back, 0 bases at V and 4 bases at J, with 16 bases in the middle. Germline CDR1 LGHNA, CDR2 YSLEER. The CDR3 here is CASSQDLTTFGGANVLTF. CDR3 DNA: TGCGCCAGCAGCCAAGATTTGACTACCTTTGGAGGGGCCAACGTCCTGACTTTC.

The chain has TRBV9 and TRBJ2-1; tentative D call: TRBD2 (6 bases). Trimming pared 3 bases from V and 3 bases from J, leaving 13 bases between. The CDR3 extends over 15 amino acids. The germline gives CDR1 SGDLS, CDR2 YYNGEE. The CDR3 sequence is CASSGSSEVYNEQFF. The CDR3 region has the DNA TGTGCCAGCAGCGGTTCTAGCGAAGTCTACAATGAGCAGTTCTTC.

A single count supports this clone. This rearrangement joins TRBV19 to TRBJ1-4; D might be TRBD1 (5 bases). V shed 3 bases and J shed 0 bases, with 11 bases lying between them. Germline CDR1 LNHDA, CDR2 SQIVND (reference sequence). The CDR3 covers 16 residues. CDR3 residues: CASSIRQHSTNEKLFF. The CDR3 DNA reads TGTGCCAGTAGTATTCGACAGCATTCAACTAATGAAAAACTGTTTTTT.

The chain employs TRBV7-2 and TRBJ2-7; a possible D gene is TRBD2 (6 bases). The V end lost 2 bases, the J end lost 4 bases, and 21 bases lay between the germline ends. This CDR3 spans 17 amino acids. Per the germline V gene, CDR1 is SGHTA and CDR2 is FQGNSA. CDR3 protein: CASSLIGGMKRDYEQYF. CDR3 in DNA: TGTGCCAGCAGCTTAATTGGGGGGATGAAGCGAGATTACGAGCAGTACTTC.

V and J are TRBV30 and TRBJ2-6, with D perhaps matching TRBD1 (6 bases). Germline CDR1 is GTSNPN and CDR2 is SVGIG (reference sequence). The V and J ends lost 6 bases and 4 bases respectively, with 22 bases between them. This CDR3 comprises 17 residues. The CDR3 is CACLPGHGAPGANVLTF. The CDR3 DNA is TGTGCCTGCCTTCCGGGACACGGGGCCCCAGGGGCCAACGTCCTGACTTTC.

This chain joins TRBV6-5 and TRBJ1-1; D uncertain. V was shortened by 4 bases and J by 3 bases, with 12 bases between the two germline ends. The CDR3 is made up of 14 amino acids. Germline values: CDR1 MNHEY, CDR2 SVGAGI. CDR3 in amino acids: CASSSSRVDTEAFF. CDR3 nucleotide sequence: TGTGCCAGCAGTTCCTCTCGGGTGGACACTGAAGCTTTCTTT.

The chain has TRBV6-5 and TRBJ1-2, with a possible D match to TRBD1 (6 bases). V was cut by 10 bases and J by 4 bases, with 13 bases left in between. The CDR3 sequence is 12 residues long. CDR1 MNHEY and CDR2 SVGAGI come from the germline V gene. The CDR3 spells CATLDRPYGYTF. CDR3 coding DNA: TGTGCCACCTTAGACAGGCCCTATGGCTACACCTTC.

V is TRBV2 and J is TRBJ2-7, with TRBD1 matching 8 bases. V lost 9 bases and J lost 0; bases outside the gene matches: 7. CDR1 and CDR2 from the germline V gene are SNHLY and FYNNEI. The CDR3 contains 14 residues. The CDR3 DNA reads as TGTGCCAGAAGCCGACAGGGGAACTCCTACGAGCAGTACTTC. Translating it yields CARSRQGNSYEQYF.

The chain couples TRBV5-8 to TRBJ2-1; possible D gene TRBD2, 5 bases. Per the germline V gene, CDR1 is SGHTS and CDR2 is YDEGEE. Trimming stripped 4 bases from V and 1 base from J, with 9 bases between. The CDR3 covers 14 residues. CDR3 nucleotides: TGTGCCAGCAGCCCCCGCGGGTCCTACAATGAGCAGTTCTTC. As protein: CASSPRGSYNEQFF.

CDR3 protein: CAWSAPPWELNTEAFF. For the CDR3, the DNA is TGTGCCTGGAGTGCCCCCCCTTGGGAGCTGAACACTGAAGCTTTCTTT. The rearrangement links TRBV30 to TRBJ1-1; D remains ambiguous. The germline V gene has CDR1 GTSNPN and CDR2 SVGIG (reference sequence). Trimming pared 1 base from V and 0 bases from J, leaving 15 bases between. The CDR3 runs to 16 residues.

For this clone: One end of the junction fails to match germline, which may point to a read error. The chain links TRBV5-1 to TRBJ2-5; 8 nucleotides match TRBD2. This CDR3 has 13 amino acids. Germline CDR1 and CDR2: SGHRS and YFSETQ. The CDR3 is CASSLDLAGGTNF. The DNA of the CDR3 is TGCGCCAGCAGCTTGGATCTAGCGGGCGGCACAAACTTC. Together with reference TRBV5-1 and TRBJ2-5, the CDR3 gives the full variable domain: KAGVTQTPRYLIKTRGQQVTLSCSPISGHRSVSWYQQTPGQGLQFLFEYFSETQRNKGNFPGRFSGRQFSNSRSEMNVSTLELGDSALYLCASSLDLAGGTNFGPGTRLLVL.

This rearrangement joins TRBV27 to TRBJ1-6; a possible D gene is TRBD1 (6 bases). Trimming took 4 bases from V and 6 from J, leaving 19 bases between them. The CDR3 totals 17 residues. Germline values: CDR1 MNHEY, CDR2 SMNVEV (reference sequence). CDR3 region: CASSSLQGGPSNSPLHF. The CDR3 region has the DNA TGTGCCAGCAGTTCTTTACAGGGTGGACCAAGTAATTCACCCCTCCACTTT.

The V and J genes are TRBV7-2 and TRBJ2-5; 7 bases are a match to TRBD1. Germline-derived CDR1 and CDR2 are SGHTA and FQGNSA. Germline trimming cut 3 bases from V and 1 base from J; bases unmatched to any gene: 5. This CDR3 spans 15 amino acids. The CDR3 loop reads CASSLPGTAQETQYF. CDR3 nucleotide sequence: TGTGCCAGCAGCTTGCCCGGGACAGCCCAAGAGACCCAGTACTTC.

The V and J genes are TRBV7-2 and TRBJ1-1; the D gene is possibly TRBD1 (6 bases). The V end was cut by 7 bases, the J end by 0 bases, with 12 bases between. The CDR3 contains 14 residues. Germline V gene data show CDR1 as SGHTA and CDR2 as FQGNSA. The CDR3 sequence is CASTLDRLNTEAFF. The CDR3 region has the DNA TGTGCCAGCACCCTAGACAGGCTGAACACTGAAGCTTTCTTT.

This chain's CDR3 is CASRPLLAGGSSYNEQFF. CDR3 sequence (DNA): TGTGCCAGCCGGCCCCTTCTAGCGGGAGGGAGCTCCTACAATGAGCAGTTCTTC. V gene TRBV19 combines with J gene TRBJ2-1; 12 bases agree with TRBD2. The CDR3 runs 18 residues. With V trimmed by 9 bases and J by 0 bases, 12 bases remained unmatched. The germline gives CDR1 LNHDA, CDR2 SQIVND (reference sequence).

This rearrangement joins TRBV5-4 to TRBJ2-7; TRBD1 might be the D (6 bases). The CDR3 runs 13 residues. V dropped 3 bases and J dropped 3 bases, with 10 bases sitting between them. Per germline, CDR1 SGHNT and CDR2 YYREEE (reference sequence). The CDR3, as DNA: TGTGCCAGCAGCTCCCGGGACAACTACGAGCAGTACTTC. It encodes CASSSRDNYEQYF. The full variable domain, rest sourced from reference TRBV5-4 and TRBJ2-7, is ETGVTQSPTHLIKTRGQQVTLRCSSQSGHNTVSWYQQALGQGPQFIFQYYREEENGRGNFPPRFSGLQFPNYSSELNVNALELDDSALYLCASSSRDNYEQYFGPGTRLTVT.

This chain uses TRBV6-1 with TRBJ1-1; no clear D gene. CDR3 length: 11 residues. Trimming cost V 6 bases and J 5 bases, with 7 bases left between them. Germline CDR1 and CDR2: MNHNS and SASEGT. CDR3 region: CASSGFTEAFF. In nucleotides, the CDR3 is TGTGCCAGCAGCGGGTTTACTGAAGCTTTCTTT.

The V and J genes are TRBV25-1 and TRBJ1-2, with 7 nucleotides matching TRBD1. This CDR3 contains 14 residues. Looked up from germline, CDR1 is MGHDK and CDR2 is SYGVNS. After removal of 2 bases from V and 0 bases from J, the junction contained 0 bases not matched to a gene. The DNA for the CDR3 is TGTGCCAGCAGTGAAACAGGGGCTAACTATGGCTACACCTTC. Its translation is CASSETGANYGYTF.

The V call is TRBV5-5, the J call TRBJ2-5; D possibly corresponds to TRBD2 (5 bases). V was clipped by 0 bases and J by 5 bases, with 8 bases between them. CDR1 is SGHKS, CDR2 YYEKEE, per germline (reference sequence). The CDR3 sequence is 13 residues long. CDR3 protein: CASSLGREETQYF. DNA for the CDR3: TGTGCCAGCAGCTTGGGTAGGGAGGAGACCCAGTACTTC.

The gene calls are TRBV27 and TRBJ2-7; TRBD1 matches 7 bases. Germline V lookup: CDR1 MNHEY, CDR2 SMNVEV (reference sequence). This CDR3 spans 14 amino acids. Trimming took 6 bases from V and 3 from J; bases not matched to a gene: 8. CDR3: CASRRSTGVYEQYF. In nucleotides, the CDR3 is TGTGCCAGCAGACGGTCAACAGGGGTCTACGAGCAGTACTTC.

V gene TRBV5-1 combines with J gene TRBJ2-5, with TRBD2 identical over 11 bases. CDR1 and CDR2 (germline): SGHRS, YFSETQ. V dropped 4 bases and J dropped 5; count of bases not matched to a gene: 7. The CDR3 loop spans 15 amino acids. For the CDR3, the DNA is TGCGCCAGCAGCCCGGGACTAGCGGATCGTGAGACCCAGTACTTC. As protein: CASSPGLADRETQYF. The whole variable domain, filled in from reference TRBV5-1 and TRBJ2-5, reads KAGVTQTPRYLIKTRGQQVTLSCSPISGHRSVSWYQQTPGQGLQFLFEYFSETQRNKGNFPGRFSGRQFSNSRSEMNVSTLELGDSALYLCASSPGLADRETQYFGPGTRLLVL.

The chain employs TRBV30 and TRBJ2-7; the match to TRBD1 covers 9 bases. CDR3 length: 13 residues. Germline V gene data show CDR1 as GTSNPN and CDR2 as SVGIG (reference sequence). J lost 4 bases, V lost 7 bases, and 8 bases had no gene match. As DNA, the CDR3 is TGTGCCTTCTGGGACAGGGCTTTTTACGAGCAGTACTTC. It is translated as CAFWDRAFYEQYF. Complete variable domain (other parts from reference TRBV30 and TRBJ2-7): SQTIHQWPATLVQPVGSPLSLECTVEGTSNPNLYWYRQAAGRGLQLLFYSVGIGQISSEVPQNLSASRPQDRQFILSSKKLLLSDSGFYLCAFWDRAFYEQYFGPGTRLTVT.

This clone has a single count. The V and J genes are TRBV30 and TRBJ2-5; D may be TRBD2 (6 bases). The germline CDR1 and CDR2 sequences are GTSNPN and SVGIG (reference sequence). This CDR3 has 15 amino acids. V was trimmed by 4 bases and J by 5 bases, leaving 20 bases between them. CDR3: CAWNHPGLTWETQYF. DNA for the CDR3: TGTGCCTGGAATCATCCGGGACTGACATGGGAGACCCAGTACTTC.

The chain joins TRBV7-9 to TRBJ2-5; 7 nucleotides align to TRBD1. Looked up from germline, CDR1 is SEHNR and CDR2 is FQNEAQ (reference sequence). J lost 3 bases, V lost 4 bases, and 2 bases had no gene match. The CDR3 covers 13 residues. CDR3 in amino acids: CASSYGQEETQYF. The CDR3 region has the DNA TGTGCCAGCAGCTACGGACAGGAAGAGACCCAGTACTTC.

The V gene is TRBV7-2, the J gene TRBJ2-1; 9 bases are shared with TRBD1. CDR3 length: 15 amino acids. The trim removed 2 bases at V and 7 bases at J, leaving 6 bases unmatched. From germline, CDR1 is SGHTA and CDR2 FQGNSA. DNA for the CDR3: TGTGCCAGCAGCTTATTATCGGGACAGGGTAATGAGCAGTTCTTC. It is translated as CASSLLSGQGNEQFF.

This clone was seen only once. This chain joins TRBV6-1 and TRBJ2-1, with TRBD2 matching 12 bases. The CDR3 length is 15 residues. Germline values: CDR1 MNHNS, CDR2 SASEGT. Germline trimming cut 6 bases from V and 6 bases from J; bases unmatched to any gene: 6. CDR3 amino acids: CASSIRLAGVNEQFF. CDR3 bases: TGTGCCAGCAGCATACGACTAGCGGGGGTCAATGAGCAGTTCTTC.

The chain is built from TRBV27 and TRBJ2-7, with TRBD2 identical over 11 bases. The germline V gene has CDR1 MNHEY and CDR2 SMNVEV (reference sequence). CDR3 length equals 16 residues. Germline trimming cut 3 bases from V and 4 bases from J; bases unmatched to any gene: 8. CDR3 nucleotides: TGTGCCAGCAGTTTTTACGGGGTAGCGGGGGGGTACGAGCAGTACTTC. Translated, it gives CASSFYGVAGGYEQYF.

V is TRBV2 and J is TRBJ2-3; 12 nucleotides agree with TRBD2. This CDR3 is 14 amino acids long. With V trimmed by 10 bases and J by 4 bases, 6 bases remained unmatched. Germline V CDR1 and CDR2: SNHLY, FYNNEI. CDR3 in DNA: TGTGCCACCCAGACTAGCGGGGGTTCAGATACGCAGTATTTT. Protein: CATQTSGGSDTQYF.